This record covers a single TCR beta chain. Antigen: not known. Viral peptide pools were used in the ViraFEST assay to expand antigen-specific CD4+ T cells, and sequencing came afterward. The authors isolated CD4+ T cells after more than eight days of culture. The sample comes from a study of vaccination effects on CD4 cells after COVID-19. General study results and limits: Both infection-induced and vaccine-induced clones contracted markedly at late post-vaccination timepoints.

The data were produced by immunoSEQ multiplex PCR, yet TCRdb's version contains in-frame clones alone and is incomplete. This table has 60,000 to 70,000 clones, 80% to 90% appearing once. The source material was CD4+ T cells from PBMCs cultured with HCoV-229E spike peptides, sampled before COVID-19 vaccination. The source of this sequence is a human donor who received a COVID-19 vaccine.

Written as DNA, the CDR3 is TGTGCCAGCAGTGGCGGGGGTGCGTCCTACAATGAGCAGTTCTTC. Amino acids: CASSGGGASYNEQFF. The V and J genes are TRBV2 and TRBJ2-1, with TRBD2 matching 7 bases. Germline lookup yields CDR1 SNHLY and CDR2 FYNNEI. Trimming took 4 bases from V and 1 from J; bases not matched to a gene: 4. The CDR3 contains 15 residues.